Below, one T cell receptor (beta chain) is given with its context. This specimen comes from a study of blood T cell repertoires in COVID-19. Turning to the study itself: COVID-19 samples collected from the United States, Italy and Spain covered acute and convalescent phases. Sources were T cells, B-cell-depleted T cells, or PBMCs; the material itself was cDNA or gDNA.

In the source study's methods: From reference gene primer amplification, estimates of nucleated cell counts were derived. Data came from immunoSEQ multiplex PCR; TCRdb stores just in-frame clones and leaves some out. That table gives V, J and clone size, and the DNA gave D and trimming. Among under 200,000 clones listed, 80% to 90% were seen once. Germline CDR1 reads MNHNS; CDR2 reads SASEGT. V lost 1 base to trimming and J lost 9 bases, with 10 bases between them. This CDR3 region has 13 residues. The sequencing sample was made of peripheral blood. This TCR derives from a man aged 55 to 70 with acute or convalescent COVID-19. V is TRBV6-1 and J is TRBJ2-1; D is possibly TRBD1 (6 bases). CDR3 residues: CASSEVPGAEQFF. For the CDR3, the DNA is TGTGCCAGCAGTGAAGTTCCAGGGGCTGAGCAGTTCTTC.